The 14 T cell receptor beta chains below come from one sample, sequenced in a study of T-cell reconstitution after alpha-beta-depleted transplantation in children. For TCRbeta, the library was prepared with unique molecular identifiers. Using its own MiXCR run on the PCR reads, TCRdb lists one record per CDR3 protein. Altogether 350,000 to 500,000 distinct CDR3 sequences are present, roughly 43% being singletons, with the ten largest covering around a quarter. This specimen was PBMCs, taken before TCRalphabeta/CD19-depleted stem cell transplant. These receptors originate from a girl aged 2 to 9 with aplastic anemia, due to receive a stem cell transplant.

This clonotype was seen only a few times. V gene TRBV14 combines with J gene TRBJ2-7; 8 nucleotides agree with TRBD1. CDR3 size: 15 residues. With V trimmed by 1 base and J by 2 bases, 4 bases remained unmatched. Germline CDR1 is SGHDN and CDR2 is FVKESK. CDR3 amino acids: CASSQVETGAYEQYF. The CDR3 DNA follows: TGTGCCAGCAGCCAAGTCGAGACAGGGGCCTACGAGCAGTACTTC.

DNA for the CDR3: TGCGCCAGCAGCCCCCGGGACAGGGGGTACCAAGAGACCCAGTACTTC. Translating it yields CASSPRDRGYQETQYF. The rearrangement uses TRBV5-1 and TRBJ2-5, with 11 bases that match TRBD1. Per the germline V gene, CDR1 is SGHRS and CDR2 is YFSETQ. The CDR3 sequence is 16 residues long. V was clipped by 4 bases and J by 0 bases; unmatched bases: 5. The variable domain in full, completed from reference TRBV5-1 and TRBJ2-5, reads KAGVTQTPRYLIKTRGQQVTLSCSPISGHRSVSWYQQTPGQGLQFLFEYFSETQRNKGNFPGRFSGRQFSNSRSEMNVSTLELGDSALYLCASSPRDRGYQETQYFGPGTRLLVL.

The chain joins TRBV2 to TRBJ2-2; D might be TRBD1 (6 bases). Germline CDR1 is SNHLY and CDR2 is FYNNEI. This CDR3 has 14 amino acids. V was shortened by 4 bases and J by 6 bases, with 12 bases between the two germline ends. CDR3: CASSGGHPSGELFF. The CDR3 DNA follows: TGTGCCAGCAGTGGGGGACACCCGTCCGGGGAGCTGTTTTTT.

This clonotype came up many times. The genes are TRBV9 and TRBJ2-1; TRBD2 matches 7 bases. This CDR3 is 13 amino acids long. Trimming cost V 7 bases and J 6 bases; bases outside gene matches: 7. Germline V gene lookup returns CDR1 SGDLS and CDR2 YYNGEE. The CDR3 protein is CASGGEQTNEQFF. CDR3 sequence (DNA): TGTGCCAGCGGGGGGGAGCAGACCAATGAGCAGTTCTTC.

The chain has TRBV5-1 and TRBJ2-7; weak D call: TRBD1 (6 bases). This CDR3 spans 16 amino acids. V was pared by 0 bases and J by 5 bases, with 18 bases between. CDR1 SGHRS and CDR2 YFSETQ come from the germline V gene. CDR3 region: CASSLDNRVTPHEQYF. The CDR3 bases are TGCGCCAGCAGCTTGGATAACAGGGTGACACCTCACGAGCAGTACTTC.

This chain joins TRBV27 and TRBJ2-7; TRBD2 aligns across 9 bases. Germline lookup yields CDR1 MNHEY and CDR2 SMNVEV (reference sequence). The ends lost 6 bases at V and 3 bases at J; junction bases unmatched: 3. The CDR3 length is 13 residues. CDR3 loop: CASRTSGLYEQYF. The CDR3 nucleotides are TGTGCCAGCAGGACTAGCGGTCTCTACGAGCAGTACTTC.

About this clonotype: An end of the junction differs from the germline gene, which may be a read error. V gene TRBV5-1 combines with J gene TRBJ1-2; D possibly corresponds to TRBD1 (5 bases). Per the germline V gene, CDR1 is SGHRS and CDR2 is YFSETQ. CDR3 length: 14 residues. The chain's CDR3 is CASSFEGGAIPLSF. DNA of the CDR3: TGCGCCAGCAGCTTTGAGGGTGGGGCCATTCCCCTCTCCTTC. Supplemented by reference TRBV5-1 and TRBJ1-2, the full variable domain reads KAGVTQTPRYLIKTRGQQVTLSCSPISGHRSVSWYQQTPGQGLQFLFEYFSETQRNKGNFPGRFSGRQFSNSRSEMNVSTLELGDSALYLCASSFEGGAIPLSFGSGTRLTVV.

This clonotype appeared many times. This rearrangement joins TRBV3-1 to TRBJ1-1; D uncertain. In germline, CDR1 is LGHDT, CDR2 YNNKEL (reference sequence). Trimming removed 3 bases from V and 1 base from J, with 12 bases in between. This CDR3 region has 15 residues. The CDR3 is CASSHPQSRNTEAFF. The CDR3 nucleotides are TGTGCCAGCAGCCACCCCCAGTCCCGGAACACTGAAGCTTTCTTT.

The table lists this clonotype with many counts. The chain joins TRBV28 to TRBJ2-5; no reliable D call. Germline V gene sequence: CDR1 MDHEN, CDR2 SYDVKM. Trimming took off 0 bases at V and 0 bases at J, with 8 bases between the two ends. This CDR3 comprises 15 residues. The CDR3 DNA sequence: TGTGCCAGCAGTTTATGGGGGAAGGACCAAGAGACCCAGTACTTC. Its protein is CASSLWGKDQETQYF.

This clonotype was counted ten times or more. The rearrangement joins TRBV6-2 or TRBV6-3 to TRBJ2-1, with TRBD2 matching over 11 bases. This CDR3 has 14 residues. CDR1 MNHEY and CDR2 SVGEGT come from the germline V gene. Trimming removed 7 bases from V and 4 bases from J; junction bases left unmatched: 3. In nucleotides, the CDR3 is TGTGCCAGCATAGCGGGAGGGTCTTACAATGAGCAGTTCTTC. Translation gives CASIAGGSYNEQFF.

The genes are TRBV20-1 and TRBJ2-1; perhaps TRBD2 as D (5 bases). Germline CDR1 reads DFQATT; CDR2 reads SNEGSKA (reference sequence). CDR3 length: 10 amino acids. Trimming took 6 bases from V and 13 from J, leaving 13 bases between them. The CDR3 loop reads CSAPRGLQFF. CDR3 sequence (DNA): TGCAGTGCCCCCAGAGGGCTCCAGTTCTTC.

This rearrangement joins TRBV20-1 to TRBJ2-1, with 9 bases matching TRBD2. Per the germline V gene, CDR1 is DFQATT and CDR2 is SNEGSKA (reference sequence). After removal of 6 bases from V and 9 bases from J, the junction contained 18 bases not matched to a gene. The CDR3 covers 16 residues. CDR3 protein: CSAAGRVAGVSGEQFF. The DNA of the CDR3 is TGCAGTGCAGCGGGAAGGGTAGCGGGAGTGTCTGGTGAGCAGTTCTTC.

This clonotype was picked up many times. The rearrangement joins TRBV2 to TRBJ2-1; 11 bases are a match to TRBD1. CDR3 size: 13 residues. Germline V lookup: CDR1 SNHLY, CDR2 FYNNEI. V lost 8 bases, J lost 9 bases, and 6 bases stayed unmatched. The CDR3 reads CASRDRGAIEQFF. The CDR3, as DNA: TGTGCCAGCCGGGACAGGGGGGCGATTGAGCAGTTCTTC.

The genes are TRBV5-1 and TRBJ2-7, with 9 bases aligning to TRBD2. V lost 0 bases and J lost 1; bases outside the gene matches: 5. The CDR3 is 16 residues long. Germline CDR1 and CDR2: SGHRS and YFSETQ. Here the CDR3 reads CASSLVSGSQSYEQYF. In DNA form, the CDR3 reads TGCGCCAGCAGCTTGGTTAGCGGGAGTCAGTCCTACGAGCAGTACTTC.